Below, 26 T cell receptor beta chains from the same sample are listed, as sequenced in a study of blood T cell repertoires in COVID-19 (dated by TCRdb to about 2020). Library generation was performed with the immunoSEQ multiplex PCR assay. Drawn from immuneACCESS, this table holds only the in-frame rearrangements with V and J called that TCRdb kept. Clones are partly lost; checked studies trace under half to an unresolved V gene and leave the rest unexplained. The sample profile shows over 250,000 clones; over 80% of them were found once. The top ten constitute roughly 6.1% of the sample. The sequenced sample consisted of peripheral blood. These receptors all come from a woman aged 45-65 years with COVID-19, enrolled during active disease.

The chain recombines TRBV19 with TRBJ1-1, with 8 bases lining up with TRBD1. The V segment lost 6 bases and the J segment 4 bases; nucleotides outside the gene matches: 4. The CDR3 has 13 amino acids. Germline V CDR1 and CDR2: LNHDA, SQIVND (reference sequence). CDR3 protein: CASSQGARTEAFF. CDR3 sequence (DNA): TGTGCCAGTAGCCAGGGGGCGCGCACTGAAGCTTTCTTT.

The chain has TRBV27 and TRBJ2-4; 7 bases are a match to TRBD1. Trimming at V came to 8 bases and at J to 0 bases, leaving 4 bases not matched to a gene. This CDR3 has 14 residues. Germline V gives CDR1 MNHEY, CDR2 SMNVEV (reference sequence). The CDR3 nucleotides read TGTGCCAGCGGGACAGCTTTAGCCAAAAACATTCAGTACTTC. This sequence encodes CASGTALAKNIQYF.

This chain joins TRBV29-1 and TRBJ2-1; tentative D call: TRBD1 (6 bases). The CDR3 sequence is 14 residues long. Trimming pared 0 bases from V and 5 bases from J, leaving 11 bases between. The V gene's germline CDR1 is SQVTM and CDR2 ANQGSEA. CDR3 protein: CSVEETGPNNEQFF. The CDR3 DNA sequence: TGCAGCGTTGAAGAGACAGGCCCTAACAATGAGCAGTTCTTC.

This clone has just a few counts. This chain joins TRBV5-4 and TRBJ2-7, with D possibly TRBD1 on 6 matching bases. Germline V gene sequence: CDR1 SGHNT, CDR2 YYREEE (reference sequence). The CDR3 runs to 16 residues. Deletions cut 0 bases from V and 2 bases from J, with 15 bases between. CDR3 nucleotide sequence: TGTGCCAGCAGCTTGGGGATCCGGGACAAAGCCTACGAGCAGTACTTC. Translation gives CASSLGIRDKAYEQYF.

This chain uses TRBV7-7 with TRBJ2-1, with 8 nucleotides matching TRBD1. Germline assignment: CDR1 SSHAT and CDR2 FNYEAQ (reference sequence). V was pared by 3 bases and J by 7 bases, with 14 bases of the junction left unmatched. The CDR3 consists of 17 residues. CDR3 sequence (DNA): TGTGCCAGCAGCTTGGGCCGTGGTCAGGGGGCGCGTAATGAGCAGTTCTTC. Translating it yields CASSLGRGQGARNEQFF.

The sample holds a few counts of this clone. The genes are TRBV6-5 and TRBJ2-2; D is undetermined. Between the trimmed V and J ends, which lost 9 bases and 8 bases, there was a span of 13 bases. The CDR3 is 12 amino acids. CDR1 is MNHEY and CDR2 is SVGAGI in the germline V gene. In DNA form, the CDR3 reads TGTGCCAGTCGGTCCTACCCAGGGGAGCTGTTTTTT. Protein: CASRSYPGELFF.

In its sample, this clone was seen once. The chain employs TRBV5-8 and TRBJ2-1; tentative D call: TRBD2 (6 bases). Looked up from germline, CDR1 is SGHTS and CDR2 is YDEGEE. The CDR3 has 13 amino acids. Trimming cost V 4 bases and J 5 bases, with 10 bases left between them. CDR3 bases: TGTGCCAGCAGCCATCGGGGGAACAATGAGCAGTTCTTC. Residues: CASSHRGNNEQFF.

The rearrangement links TRBV20-1 to TRBJ2-1; 12 bases map to TRBD2. Germline assignment: CDR1 DFQATT and CDR2 SNEGSKA (reference sequence). The trim removed 3 bases at V and 9 bases at J, leaving 9 bases unmatched. This CDR3 spans 15 amino acids. In DNA, the CDR3 is TGCAGTGCTAGTTCTCTAGCGGGAGGGTCCGGTGAGCAGTTCTTC. Translated, it gives CSASSLAGGSGEQFF.

The chain combines TRBV7-9 with TRBJ2-7; 11 bases match TRBD2. The CDR3 length is 15 residues. The germline CDR1 and CDR2 sequences are SEHNR and FQNEAQ (reference sequence). V shed 0 bases and J 7 bases; nucleotides not matched to a gene: 5. The CDR3, as DNA: TGTGCCAGCAGCTTAGCACTAGCGGGAGAATCGGAGCAGTACTTC. Protein sequence: CASSLALAGESEQYF. The full variable domain, its missing parts supplied by reference TRBV7-9 and TRBJ2-7, is DTGVSQNPRHKITKRGQNVTFRCDPISEHNRLYWYRQTLGQGPEFLTYFQNEAQLEKSRLLSDRFSAERPKGSFSTLEIQRTEQGDSAMYLCASSLALAGESEQYFGPGTRLTVT.

This sequence joins TRBV19 and TRBJ2-1; 7 positions agree with TRBD2. This CDR3 has 16 amino acids. V lost 3 bases and J lost 6; bases outside the gene matches: 11. Germline loops: CDR1 LNHDA, CDR2 SQIVND (reference sequence). The CDR3 loop is CASSMSGLILVNEQFF. DNA for the CDR3: TGTGCCAGTAGTATGTCGGGACTAATATTAGTCAATGAGCAGTTCTTC.

The rearrangement links TRBV4-1 to TRBJ2-1, with 8 bases aligning to TRBD2. V gave up 1 base and J gave up 2 bases; unmatched junction bases: 7. Germline CDR1 reads MGHRA; CDR2 reads YSYEKL. CDR3 length: 17 amino acids. In nucleotides, the CDR3 is TGCGCCAGCAGCCAAGTTATGGACGGGAGGGCCTACAATGAGCAGTTCTTC. It is translated as CASSQVMDGRAYNEQFF.

The rearrangement joins TRBV7-2 to TRBJ2-5, with D possibly TRBD1 on 7 matching bases. Germline CDR1 and CDR2: SGHTA and FQGNSA. The CDR3 consists of 15 residues. The V gene lost 5 bases and the J gene lost 5 bases, with 18 bases spanning the gap. For the CDR3, the DNA is TGTGCCAGCAGCGAGATGACAGGGAGGAGGGAGACCCAGTACTTC. Translated, it gives CASSEMTGRRETQYF.

This chain joins TRBV18 and TRBJ2-1; 7 bases line up with TRBD2. Trimming at V came to 2 bases and at J to 4 bases, leaving 5 bases not matched to a gene. CDR3 length equals 15 residues. The germline V gene has CDR1 KGHSH and CDR2 LQKENI. In DNA, the CDR3 is TGTGCCAGCTCACCAGACCCCGGGGGGTACAATGAGCAGTTCTTC. Amino acids: CASSPDPGGYNEQFF.

The V call is TRBV27, the J call TRBJ2-7, with 10 bases lining up with TRBD1. The germline V gene has CDR1 MNHEY and CDR2 SMNVEV (reference sequence). With V trimmed by 4 bases and J by 6 bases, 15 bases remained unmatched. This CDR3 has 17 residues. CDR3 nucleotides: TGTGCCAGCAGTTACGGACAAAGACAGGGGGCAAGGGGCGAGCAGTACTTC. It is translated as CASSYGQRQGARGEQYF.

V is TRBV5-1 and J is TRBJ1-1; no reliable D call. Germline-derived CDR1 and CDR2 are SGHRS and YFSETQ. The ends were cut back, 4 bases at V and 1 base at J, with 14 bases in the middle. The CDR3 is 15 residues long. This CDR3 is CASSPPGAANTEAFF. CDR3 in DNA: TGCGCCAGCAGCCCTCCGGGAGCAGCGAACACTGAAGCTTTCTTT.

The V and J genes are TRBV19 and TRBJ1-2, with 8 bases matching TRBD1. Trimming took 6 bases from V and 6 from J; bases not matched to a gene: 6. The CDR3 is 13 residues long. Germline CDR1 and CDR2: LNHDA and SQIVND (reference sequence). The chain's CDR3 is CASRRTGTDGYTF. CDR3 sequence (DNA): TGTGCCAGTAGGAGGACAGGGACCGATGGCTACACCTTC.

The rearrangement links TRBV18 to TRBJ2-7, with D unclear. Deletions cut 1 base from V and 6 bases from J, with 16 bases between. The CDR3 spans 15 residues. The germline CDR1 and CDR2 sequences are KGHSH and LQKENI. The CDR3 DNA is TGTGCCAGCTCACCACGTCGATCCGAGGTAGGCGAGCAGTACTTC. This gives the protein CASSPRRSEVGEQYF.

The genes are TRBV9 and TRBJ2-3; 12 bases match TRBD2. The V and J ends lost 3 bases and 4 bases, in that order; junction bases with no gene match: 6. The CDR3 totals 16 residues. Looked up from germline, CDR1 is SGDLS and CDR2 is YYNGEE. CDR3 protein: CASSASGRDGADTQYF. The CDR3 nucleotides are TGTGCCAGCAGCGCTAGCGGGAGGGACGGGGCAGATACGCAGTATTTT. Filled out from reference TRBV9 and TRBJ2-3, the complete variable domain reads DSGVTQTPKHLITATGQRVTLRCSPRSGDLSVYWYQQSLDQGLQFLIQYYNGEERAKGNILERFSAQQFPDLHSELNLSSLELGDSALYFCASSASGRDGADTQYFGPGTRLTVL.

V gene TRBV14 combines with J gene TRBJ2-7; 7 nucleotides agree with TRBD2. Germline values: CDR1 SGHDN, CDR2 FVKESK. The CDR3 consists of 16 residues. Trimming cost V 1 base and J 3 bases; bases outside gene matches: 9. The DNA of the CDR3 is TGTGCCAGCAGCCAAGGCCCGCAGGGAGGGCACTACGAGCAGTACTTC. Amino acids: CASSQGPQGGHYEQYF.

The chain employs TRBV30 and TRBJ1-2, with D possibly matching TRBD1 (6 bases). The V end was cut by 5 bases, the J end by 4 bases, with 20 bases between. This CDR3 contains 15 residues. Germline V CDR1 and CDR2: GTSNPN, SVGIG (reference sequence). CDR3 sequence: CAWWPRAGGGYGYTF. Written as DNA, the CDR3 is TGTGCCTGGTGGCCCAGGGCGGGAGGGGGCTATGGCTACACCTTC.

The chain combines TRBV5-4 with TRBJ2-1; D possibly corresponds to TRBD2 (7 bases). Germline CDR1 reads SGHNT; CDR2 reads YYREEE (reference sequence). This CDR3 region has 17 residues. Trimming pared 5 bases from V and 0 bases from J, leaving 18 bases between. The CDR3 protein is CASSQGRRGPSYNEQFF. The CDR3 bases are TGTGCCAGCAGTCAAGGACGGCGGGGGCCCTCCTACAATGAGCAGTTCTTC.

The CDR3 DNA is TGTGCCAGCAGTTACTCTGTTTCGGGAGCAGATAATGAGCAGTTCTTC. The encoded protein is CASSYSVSGADNEQFF. The chain carries TRBV6-5 and TRBJ2-1; a possible D gene is TRBD2 (6 bases). V was cut by 0 bases and J by 7 bases, with 16 bases left in between. The CDR3 has 16 residues. Germline-derived CDR1 and CDR2 are MNHEY and SVGAGI.

The chain combines TRBV7-2 with TRBJ1-3; D remains unclear. Trimming removed 3 bases at V and 0 bases at J, with 18 bases between. Germline V CDR1 and CDR2: SGHTA, FQGNSA. The CDR3 runs 18 residues. CDR3 sequence reads: CASSLLEAPLLSGNTIYF. The CDR3 nucleotides read TGTGCCAGCAGCTTGCTTGAGGCCCCGTTGCTCTCTGGAAACACCATATATTTT.

The chain couples TRBV5-1 to TRBJ2-2; D not certain. This CDR3 contains 14 residues. V was trimmed by 4 bases and J by 4 bases, leaving 11 bases between them. Germline CDR1 reads SGHRS; CDR2 reads YFSETQ. CDR3 in amino acids: CASSSTVVTGELFF. In nucleotides, the CDR3 is TGCGCCAGCAGCAGCACCGTGGTCACCGGGGAGCTGTTTTTT.

The rearrangement joins TRBV7-9 to TRBJ1-1; TRBD1 is a possible D gene (6 bases). Germline-derived CDR1 and CDR2 are SEHNR and FQNEAQ (reference sequence). Trimming removed 2 bases from V and 4 bases from J, with 14 bases in between. There are 15 residues in the CDR3. The DNA of the CDR3 is TGTGCCAGCAGCTTATCACAGGGACCGGTCACTGAAGCTTTCTTT. Protein product: CASSLSQGPVTEAFF.

The chain uses TRBV7-6 and TRBJ1-1; 8 bases align to TRBD1. The V and J ends lost 4 bases and 1 base, in that order; junction bases with no gene match: 5. The CDR3 is 15 residues long. Germline V gene sequence: CDR1 SGHVS, CDR2 FNYEAQ. CDR3 DNA: TGTGCCAGCAGCTCGAAACAGGGGGAGAACACTGAAGCTTTCTTT. It encodes CASSSKQGENTEAFF. The full variable domain, its missing parts supplied by reference TRBV7-6 and TRBJ1-1, is GAGVSQSPRYKVTKRGQDVALRCDPISGHVSLYWYRQALGQGPEFLTYFNYEAQQDKSGLPNDRFSAERPEGSISTLTIQRTEQRDSAMYRCASSSKQGENTEAFFGQGTRLTVV.